The T cell receptor beta chain described here comes from a study of cytomegalovirus exposure and HLA in healthy donors (dated 2017 in TCRdb). Regarding the complete study: A later analysis indicated that the 95 to 150 validation repertoires were generated on the platform also employed for the roughly 720 repertoires of the first cohort. The study aimed to test whether signatures of past pathogen exposure could be identified by cataloging public T cell receptors. To predict cytomegalovirus infection status, the study combined high-throughput TCR immunosequencing, statistical association of individual TCRs with disease status, and machine learning. Besides the first cohort of roughly 660 subjects, a separate validation cohort made up of 90 to 150 different subjects was used. The study at large found these results: In vitro tests confirmed that three of the cytomegalovirus-associated TCR beta chains recognize cytomegalovirus antigens. The classifier was reported to diagnose cytomegalovirus status with high specificity and sensitivity in both the original cohort and the validation cohort. While some public TCRs were present in many individuals, most TCR sequences turned up only very rarely across donors. The authors suggested that the approach could potentially be extended to other disease states and immunological phenotypes. The study gave a list of under 200 TCR beta chains associated with cytomegalovirus. Subsequent analysis determined that TCRs grouped into clusters in the first cohort also showed a tendency toward co-occurrence across the 120 validation repertoires, and approximately 94% of cluster scores exceeded 0. A later analysis lacked HLA typing for the validation cohort, so it scored co-occurrence in that cohort across all 120 or so repertoires.

Ends trimmed: V by 5 bases, J by 4 bases; bases unmatched to a gene: 13. The CDR3 holds 19 amino acids from the cysteine to the phenylalanine. The only DNA kept is the CDR3, 57 bases in frame from the first base. As encoded in the germline V gene (reference sequence), CDR1 is MNHEY while CDR2 is SMNVEV. The donors belonged to the validation cohort of over a hundred subjects, which was separate from the roughly 700-subject first cohort. With respect to this clone: The antigen this receptor binds is unknown. No base-level quality is on record; no much larger clone is a single base apart.

The protocol used for the library was the immunoSEQ multiplex PCR assay. As for the original processing: A statistical classification framework was built to diagnose cytomegalovirus status from the catalog of TCR beta chain sequences. What TCRdb holds here is the immuneACCESS table cut down to in-frame rearrangements. Part of the clones is not present; checked against another copy, under half of the missing clones reflect an unresolved V gene, and the others are unexplained. V and J calls and clone size are copied from that table; D and trimming were computed from the DNA. The sample table lists roughly 350,000 clones, 75% to 90% of them with a count of one. The ten largest account for around 0.8% of the sample.

The sequence came from a woman aged 18-29 years in good health and CMV-seronegative. The sequence is built from TRBV27 and TRBJ2-2, with 13 middle bases fitting TRBD2. Material: PBMCs. The CDR3 amino acid sequence is: CASSLLRTSGRAGTGELFF. The DNA is TGTGCCAGCAGTCTCTTGCGGACTAGCGGGAGAGCAGGCACCGGGGAGCTGTTTTTT.